These 21 T cell receptor beta chains came from one sample sequenced in a study of PD-1 blockade in classical Hodgkin lymphoma. Data came from immunoSEQ multiplex PCR; TCRdb stores just in-frame clones and leaves some out. Found here are a few thousand clones, roughly two thirds of them singletons; the top ten hold 8.5% to 10%. Autologous stem cell transplantation was followed by relapse in every patient, and brentuximab vedotin exposure varied. Sequences were derived from peripheral blood mononuclear cells (PBMCs), sampled before the second cycle of nivolumab. Every receptor here comes from a human donor with classical Hodgkin lymphoma.

This sequence joins TRBV7-2 and TRBJ1-3, with 8 bases matching TRBD1. The CDR3 has 16 amino acids. J gave up 4 bases and V 4 bases, and 9 bases lay outside the gene matches. Per germline, CDR1 SGHTA and CDR2 FQGNSA. The CDR3 region is CASSYPTGGSGNTIYF. The CDR3 region has the DNA TGTGCCAGCAGCTATCCTACAGGGGGATCCGGAAACACCATATATTTT.

This rearrangement joins TRBV7-8 to TRBJ2-5, with D perhaps TRBD1 (6 bases). This CDR3 spans 13 amino acids. V lost 5 bases and J 2 bases, leaving 9 bases between the germline ends. Germline V gene data show CDR1 as SGHVS and CDR2 as FQNEAQ. The CDR3 sequence: CASSVGQQETQYF. The CDR3 DNA is TGTGCCAGCAGCGTCGGACAGCAAGAGACCCAGTACTTC.

The V and J genes are TRBV5-4 and TRBJ2-5; 7 bases map to TRBD2. Germline V gene lookup returns CDR1 SGHNT and CDR2 YYREEE (reference sequence). The CDR3 runs 18 residues. V gave up 3 bases and J gave up 1 base; unmatched junction bases: 15. The CDR3 spells CASSSNGGLLAAQETQYF. The CDR3, as DNA: TGTGCCAGCAGCTCAAATGGGGGACTTCTAGCGGCCCAAGAGACCCAGTACTTC.

The V gene is TRBV7-2, the J gene TRBJ2-3; D gene unclear. Germline assignment: CDR1 SGHTA and CDR2 FQGNSA. The CDR3 length is 15 residues. V shed 5 bases and J shed 2 bases, with 14 bases lying between them. The CDR3 reads CASSPDVIPTDTQYF. Here the CDR3 DNA reads TGTGCCAGCAGCCCCGACGTGATCCCCACAGATACGCAGTATTTT. Full variable domain (rest looked up from reference TRBV7-2 and TRBJ2-3): GAGVSQSPSNKVTEKGKDVELRCDPISGHTALYWYRQSLGQGLEFLIYFQGNSAPDKSGLPSDRFSAERTGGSVSTLTIQRTQQEDSAVYLCASSPDVIPTDTQYFGPGTRLTVL.

The V gene is TRBV25-1, the J gene TRBJ2-7; D possibly uses TRBD1 or TRBD2 (6 bases each). The CDR3 contains 13 residues. V was pared by 4 bases and J by 7 bases, with 14 bases between. Germline CDR1 reads MGHDK; CDR2 reads SYGVNS. CDR3 loop: CASSGGAPWEQYF. In DNA, the CDR3 is TGTGCCAGCAGTGGGGGGGCCCCCTGGGAGCAGTACTTC.

This clone occurred a few times. The chain combines TRBV11-2 with TRBJ2-7; D is uncertain. CDR3 size: 14 residues. V dropped 5 bases and J dropped 4 bases, with 15 bases sitting between them. Germline V CDR1 and CDR2: SGHAT, FQNNGV. Here the CDR3 DNA reads TGTGCCAGCAGCCCAGTTAAATCATCGTACGAGCAGTACTTC. Its protein product is CASSPVKSSYEQYF.

The chain is built from TRBV2 and TRBJ1-1, with D maybe TRBD1 (5 bases). CDR3 length: 14 residues. The germline CDR1 and CDR2 sequences are SNHLY and FYNNEI. V lost 6 bases and J 1 base, leaving 12 bases between the germline ends. CDR3 amino acids: CASRLTDSNTEAFF. CDR3 nucleotides: TGTGCCAGCAGACTGACAGATTCGAACACTGAAGCTTTCTTT.

This chain links TRBV30 with TRBJ2-1; 7 nucleotides agree with TRBD1. The CDR3 consists of 12 residues. Germline CDR1 GTSNPN, CDR2 SVGIG (reference sequence). The junction had 2 bases not matched to a gene; V was cut back by 5 bases and J by 4 bases. The CDR3 protein is CAWWTGYNEQFF. The CDR3, as DNA: TGTGCCTGGTGGACAGGTTACAATGAGCAGTTCTTC.

This rearrangement joins TRBV4-2 to TRBJ2-1; D is perhaps TRBD1 or TRBD2 (5 bases each). V lost 0 bases, J lost 4 bases, and 10 bases lay in between. This CDR3 has 15 amino acids. Germline lookup yields CDR1 LGHNA and CDR2 YNFKEQ. CDR3 region: CASSQDLGEYNEQFF. DNA for the CDR3: TGTGCCAGCAGCCAAGATCTGGGGGAGTACAATGAGCAGTTCTTC.

The chain couples TRBV19 to TRBJ2-6; 7 bases align to TRBD2. Unmatched junction bases numbered 7, after V lost 11 bases and J lost 3 bases. Germline V lookup: CDR1 LNHDA, CDR2 SQIVND (reference sequence). The CDR3 contains 14 residues. The CDR3 bases are TGTGCCGCAGCCGAGCGGGGTGGGGCCAACGTCCTGACTTTC. It encodes CAAAERGGANVLTF.

As for this clone: The same CDR3 can be traced to other DNA sequences in this sample. The chain joins TRBV11-2 to TRBJ2-2; 8 bases fit TRBD2. J lost 0 bases, V lost 1 base, and 1 base had no gene match. This CDR3 is built from 16 residues. Germline V gene lookup returns CDR1 SGHAT and CDR2 FQNNGV. The CDR3 loop reads CASSLGRGANTGELFF. The CDR3 DNA is TGTGCCAGCAGCTTAGGGCGGGGGGCGAACACCGGGGAGCTGTTTTTT.

This sequence joins TRBV6-5 and TRBJ2-7; D gene ambiguous. Trimming removed 6 bases at V and 3 bases at J, with 15 bases between. The germline CDR1 and CDR2 sequences are MNHEY and SVGAGI. This CDR3 comprises 14 residues. The DNA for the CDR3 is TGTGCCAGCAGCAGATCCCAGACCAGCTACGAGCAGTACTTC. Amino acid sequence: CASSRSQTSYEQYF.

The chain uses TRBV6-1 and TRBJ1-5; the D is unclear. CDR3 length: 15 amino acids. Trimming pared 8 bases from V and 3 bases from J, leaving 17 bases between. The germline CDR1 and CDR2 sequences are MNHNS and SASEGT. CDR3 sequence reads: CASESVPWDNQPQHF. CDR3 bases: TGTGCCAGCGAGTCAGTCCCTTGGGACAATCAGCCCCAGCATTTT.

This clone was detected once. This chain uses TRBV4-3 with TRBJ2-7; D is perhaps TRBD1 or TRBD2 (5 bases each). The V and J ends lost 3 bases and 3 bases respectively, with 15 bases between them. This CDR3 spans 15 amino acids. The germline CDR1 and CDR2 sequences are LGHNA and YSLEER. The chain's CDR3 is CASSQVVGDLYEQYF. CDR3 nucleotide sequence: TGCGCCAGCAGCCAGGTGGTGGGGGATCTCTACGAGCAGTACTTC.

This clone has more than one count but fewer than ten. The V and J genes are TRBV7-9 and TRBJ2-1; 7 positions agree with TRBD1. The length of the CDR3 is 15 residues. In germline, CDR1 is SEHNR, CDR2 FQNEAQ (reference sequence). V was clipped by 5 bases and J by 8 bases; unmatched bases: 12. CDR3 coding DNA: TGTGCCAGCAGCCCCCCTTTTCGACAGGGTCATGAGCAGTTCTTC. This translates into CASSPPFRQGHEQFF.

This sequence joins TRBV7-3 and TRBJ2-7; 13 bases line up with TRBD2. The length of the CDR3 is 16 residues. Germline lookup yields CDR1 SGHTA and CDR2 FQGTGA. Trimming at V came to 6 bases and at J to 7 bases, leaving 12 bases not matched to a gene. Here the CDR3 reads CASRDGLAGASGEQYF. The CDR3 DNA is TGTGCCAGCAGGGACGGACTAGCGGGAGCCTCTGGGGAGCAGTACTTC.

The chain has TRBV7-8 and TRBJ2-1, with 8 bases aligning to TRBD1. The germline V gene encodes CDR1 SGHVS and CDR2 FQNEAQ. The CDR3 is 16 amino acids. With 0 bases clipped from V and 4 bases from J, the junction kept 5 bases outside the gene matches. The CDR3 DNA reads TGTGCCAGCAGCTTAGCGCGGGACAGGCCTTACAATGAGCAGTTCTTC. It encodes CASSLARDRPYNEQFF. Based on the CDR3 plus reference TRBV7-8 and TRBJ2-1, the full variable domain is GAGVSQSPRYKVAKRGQDVALRCDPISGHVSLFWYQQALGQGPEFLTYFQNEAQLDKSGLPSDRFFAERPEGSVSTLKIQRTQQEDSAVYLCASSLARDRPYNEQFFGPGTRLTVL.

V usage is TRBV30 and J usage is TRBJ2-5; 7 positions agree with TRBD1. The length of the CDR3 is 15 residues. Germline V gene data show CDR1 as GTSNPN and CDR2 as SVGIG (reference sequence). Losses at the gene ends were 0 bases for V and 6 bases for J; bases not matched to a gene: 10. The CDR3 loop is CAWSVQRGRLQTQYF. The CDR3 bases are TGTGCCTGGAGTGTACAGAGGGGGCGGCTTCAGACCCAGTACTTC.

This rearrangement joins TRBV29-1 to TRBJ1-1; D unresolved. Germline CDR1 is SQVTM and CDR2 is ANQGSEA. The CDR3 consists of 12 residues. V was pared by 6 bases and J by 0 bases, with 8 bases between. The CDR3 is CSVVSVNTEAFF. CDR3 in DNA: TGCAGCGTAGTAAGTGTGAACACTGAAGCTTTCTTT.

The chain uses TRBV10-3 and TRBJ2-1; the D is unclear. V was trimmed by 4 bases and J by 1 base, leaving 14 bases between them. The germline CDR1 and CDR2 sequences are ENHRY and SYGVKD. CDR3 size: 16 residues. CDR3 amino acids: CAISAKPGSSYNEQFF. The CDR3 DNA reads TGTGCCATCAGTGCGAAGCCGGGCAGTTCCTACAATGAGCAGTTCTTC.

V is TRBV6-5 and J is TRBJ1-1, with D possibly TRBD1 on 5 matching bases. Germline V lookup: CDR1 MNHEY, CDR2 SVGAGI. Trimming pared 8 bases from V and 1 base from J, leaving 14 bases between. The CDR3 totals 14 residues. The CDR3 region is CASRPPRGNTEAFF. CDR3 nucleotides: TGTGCCAGCCGCCCCCCTAGGGGGAACACTGAAGCTTTCTTT.